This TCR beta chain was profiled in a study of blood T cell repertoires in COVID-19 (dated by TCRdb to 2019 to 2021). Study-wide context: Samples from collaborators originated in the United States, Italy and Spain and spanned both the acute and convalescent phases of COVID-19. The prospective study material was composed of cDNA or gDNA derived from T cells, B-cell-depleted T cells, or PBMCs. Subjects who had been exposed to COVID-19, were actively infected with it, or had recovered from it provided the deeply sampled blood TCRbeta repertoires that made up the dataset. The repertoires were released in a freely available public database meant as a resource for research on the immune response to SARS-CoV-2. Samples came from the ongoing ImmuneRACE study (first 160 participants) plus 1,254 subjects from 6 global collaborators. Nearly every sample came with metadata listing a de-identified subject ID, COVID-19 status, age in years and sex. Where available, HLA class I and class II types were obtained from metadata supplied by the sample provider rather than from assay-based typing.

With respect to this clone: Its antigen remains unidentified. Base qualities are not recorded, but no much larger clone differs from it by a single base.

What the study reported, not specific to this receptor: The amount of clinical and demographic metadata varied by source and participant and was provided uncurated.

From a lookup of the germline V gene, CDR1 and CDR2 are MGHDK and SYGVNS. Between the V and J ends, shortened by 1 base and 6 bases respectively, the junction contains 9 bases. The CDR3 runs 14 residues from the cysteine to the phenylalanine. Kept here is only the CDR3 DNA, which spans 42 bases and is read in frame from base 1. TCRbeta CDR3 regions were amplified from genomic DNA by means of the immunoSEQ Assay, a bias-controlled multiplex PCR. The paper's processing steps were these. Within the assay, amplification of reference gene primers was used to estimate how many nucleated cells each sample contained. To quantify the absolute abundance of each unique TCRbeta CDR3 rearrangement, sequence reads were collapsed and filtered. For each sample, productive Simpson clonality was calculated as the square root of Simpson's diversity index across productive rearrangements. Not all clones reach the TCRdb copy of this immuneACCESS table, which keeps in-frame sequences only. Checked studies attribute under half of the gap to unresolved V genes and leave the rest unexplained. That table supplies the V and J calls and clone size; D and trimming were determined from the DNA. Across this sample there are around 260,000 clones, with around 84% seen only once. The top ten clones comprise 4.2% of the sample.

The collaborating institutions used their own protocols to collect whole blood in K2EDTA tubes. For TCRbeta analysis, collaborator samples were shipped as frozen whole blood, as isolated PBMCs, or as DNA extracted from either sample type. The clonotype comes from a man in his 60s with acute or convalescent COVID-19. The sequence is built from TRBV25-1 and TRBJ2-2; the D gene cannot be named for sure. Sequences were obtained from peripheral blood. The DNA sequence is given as TGTGCCAGCAGTGAATCCCAGGTCGCCGGGGAGCTGTTTTTT. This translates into CASSESQVAGELFF.